The rows below give T cell receptor beta chains drawn from one sample of a study of blood T cell repertoires in COVID-19. Method: immunoSEQ multiplex PCR; TCRdb's copy keeps in-frame clones and lacks some. This table holds just over 300,000 clones, approximately 91% found once. Input material: PBMCs or T cells enriched from blood (not recorded which). Receptor source: a woman in her forties who had recovered from COVID-19. Each CDR3 is given with its conserved first and last residue. The D gene is left open where the match is weak. Clone size, where shown, is once, few, many, or a class for clones that have expanded.

size | J | D | V | DNA | CDR3
NA | TRBJ2-7 | NA | TRBV15 | TGTGCCACCAGCAGAGATCCAGGACTGTACGAGCAGTACTTC | CATSRDPGLYEQYF
NA | TRBJ2-7 | NA | TRBV10-3 | TGTGCCATCGGTCCGGTAAACGACGAGCAGTACTTC | CAIGPVNDEQYF
NA | TRBJ2-7 | TRBD1 | TRBV6-5 | TGTGCCAGCTCCGTTGACAGGGCCTACGAGCAGTACTTC | CASSVDRAYEQYF
once | TRBJ1-2 | NA | TRBV10-3 | TGTGCCATCAGTGAGCCCCTGGGAGGGGGTGAAAACTATGGCTACACCTTC | CAISEPLGGGENYGYTF
NA | TRBJ1-5 | NA | TRBV7-8 | TGTGCCAGCAGCTCAGGGCGGTCCCCCCGCAATCAGCCCCAGCATTTT | CASSSGRSPRNQPQHF
NA | TRBJ2-1 | NA | TRBV15 | TGTGCCACCAGCAGAGATCGACAGACTCTCAATGAGCAGTTCTTC | CATSRDRQTLNEQFF
NA | TRBJ2-1 | TRBD2 | TRBV4-3 | TGCGCCAGCAGCCAAGATCTGGGGACTAGCGGGGGGAATGAGCAGTTCTTC | CASSQDLGTSGGNEQFF
NA | TRBJ1-1 | NA | TRBV7-8 | TGTGCCAGCAGCCCACCCCAGGGACATAAAGCTTTCTTT | CASSPPQGHKAFF
NA | TRBJ2-2 | TRBD1 | TRBV7-7 | TGTGCTAGCAGGCCCGGGACAGGGGTGACCGGGGAGCTGTTTTTT | CASRPGTGVTGELFF
NA | TRBJ1-5 | NA | TRBV4-1 | TGCGCCAGCAGCCTCACAGGAGAGAATTATAGCAATCAGCCCCAGCATTTT | CASSLTGENYSNQPQHF
NA | TRBJ1-1 | NA | TRBV28 | TGTGCCAGCAGTCAGGGAAGGACTGAAGCTTTCTTT | CASSQGRTEAFF
once | TRBJ1-3 | NA | TRBV29-1 | TGCAGCGTTACAGGCCTTAGCTCTGGAAACACCATATATTTT | CSVTGLSSGNTIYF
NA | TRBJ2-7 | NA | TRBV3-1/TRBV3-2 | TGTGCCAGCAGCCAGTCCCCAGCGCAGTCGGGCGAGCAGTACTTC | CASSQSPAQSGEQYF
NA | TRBJ2-3 | NA | TRBV5-4 | TGTGCCAGCAGCTTGGGCCAGTTCACAGATACGCAGTATTTT | CASSLGQFTDTQYF
NA | TRBJ1-2 | NA | TRBV7-2 | TGTGCCAGCAGCTCCCCGGGGGGGGGAGGGTATGGCTACACCTTC | CASSSPGGGGYGYTF